This entry lists 23 T cell receptor beta chains sequenced from one sample in a study of T cell clonality in common variable immunodeficiency. Assay used: immunoSEQ multiplex PCR; TCRdb lists only in-frame clones, some missing. The data list approximately 81,000 clones, none observed once; approximately 0.84% falls to the top ten. The sequenced sample consisted of peripheral blood mononuclear cells. The receptors originated from a person aged 18 to 75 in good health.

This clone was recorded at least ten times. The read finishes 3 residues shy of the CDR3 end, and the germline J gene is used to complete it. V usage is TRBV19 and J usage is TRBJ2-1; D may be TRBD2 (6 bases). Trimming took off 6 bases at V and 8 bases at J, with 17 bases between the two ends. Germline loops: CDR1 LNHDA, CDR2 SQIVND (reference sequence). This CDR3 region has 14 residues. This CDR3 is CASRLAASGHEQFF. CDR3 DNA, as far as it was read: TGTGCCAGTAGATTAGCGGCTTCGGGACATGAG.

In the case of this clone: The read is 3 residues too short to cover the CDR3 end, so that end is filled in from the germline J gene. V is TRBV19 and J is TRBJ1-6, with D unclear. V was trimmed by 6 bases and J by 8 bases, leaving 11 bases between them. This CDR3 spans 13 amino acids. Germline assignment: CDR1 LNHDA and CDR2 SQIVND (reference sequence). CDR3 DNA (partial): TGTGCCAGTAGCCTCCCCGGGGATTCACCC. It specifies CASSLPGDSP. The full CDR3 protein reads CASSLPGDSPLHF.

Many counts were recorded for this clone. The sequenced fragment ends 3 residues before the CDR3 boundary, so the rest is inferred from the germline J gene. The V call is TRBV10-3, the J call TRBJ2-1, with 11 bases that match TRBD2. This CDR3 spans 15 amino acids. Germline V gene lookup returns CDR1 ENHRY and CDR2 SYGVKD. V trimming: 9 bases; J trimming: 3 bases; junction bases outside the gene matches: 7. The chain's CDR3 is CAISGLAGFYNEQFF. The sequenced part of the CDR3 DNA is TGTGCCATTAGCGGACTAGCGGGTTTCTACAATGAG.

This clone was recorded at least ten times. The read finishes 3 residues shy of the CDR3 end, and the germline J gene is used to complete it. The chain combines TRBV2 with TRBJ1-2, with D hard to call. Germline CDR1 SNHLY, CDR2 FYNNEI. The V end lost 1 base, the J end lost 1 base, and 7 bases lay between the germline ends. The CDR3 totals 14 residues. The CDR3 bases that were read are TGTGCCAGCAGTGAAGGGACTTTTAACTATGGC. Translating gives CASSEGTFNYG. The full-length CDR3 reads as CASSEGTFNYGYTF.

This clone showed up many times. CDR3 DNA (partial): TGTGCCAGTAGTATAGACAGTGGCACTGAA. Its translation is CASSIDSGTE. The entire CDR3 protein reads CASSIDSGTEAFF. This chain links TRBV19 with TRBJ1-1; D not resolved. With the read ending 3 residues before the CDR3 end, the germline J gene is used to fill in that end. Looked up from germline, CDR1 is LNHDA and CDR2 is SQIVND (reference sequence). The V end was cut by 0 bases, the J end by 4 bases, with 6 bases between. This CDR3 has 13 amino acids.

This clone showed up many times. A read error is possible here, since a much larger clone lies one base away. The CDR3 goes on 3 residues after the read ends, and that part is filled in from the germline J gene. The rearrangement joins TRBV2 to TRBJ2-7, with TRBD1 matching over 8 bases. V was clipped by 6 bases and J by 5 bases; unmatched bases: 3. The CDR3 loop spans 12 amino acids. Germline V lookup: CDR1 SNHLY, CDR2 FYNNEI. The part of the CDR3 DNA that was read is TGTGCCAGCAGCCAGACAGGGGACGAG. This sequence encodes CASSQTGDE. From start to end, the CDR3 is CASSQTGDEQYF. The whole variable domain, remainder taken from reference TRBV2 and TRBJ2-7, is EPEVTQTPSHQVTQMGQEVILRCVPISNHLYFYWYRQILGQKVEFLVSFYNNEISEKSEIFDDQFSVERPDGSNFTLKIRSTKLEDSAMYFCASSQTGDEQYFGPGTRLTVT.

This clone occurred many times. The CDR3 is cut off 3 residues early in the read; its end comes from the germline J gene. This sequence joins TRBV7-2 and TRBJ2-7; 10 bases agree with TRBD2. CDR3 length: 15 amino acids. Losses at the gene ends were 5 bases for V and 1 base for J; bases not matched to a gene: 5. Germline CDR1 SGHTA, CDR2 FQGNSA. The part of the CDR3 DNA that was read is TGTGCCAGCAGCGTCACTAGCGGGGCGTCCTACGAG. Its protein is CASSVTSGASYE. The full CDR3 reads CASSVTSGASYEQYF. The full variable domain, in which reference TRBV7-2 and TRBJ2-7 provide the parts outside the CDR3, is GAGVSQSPSNKVTEKGKDVELRCDPISGHTALYWYRQSLGQGLEFLIYFQGNSAPDKSGLPSDRFSAERTGGSVSTLTIQRTQQEDSAVYLCASSVTSGASYEQYFGPGTRLTVT.

This clone was picked up many times. This same CDR3 is encoded by further DNA sequences in the sample. The CDR3 loop reads CSASSGSSYEQYF. The sequenced CDR3 bases are TGCAGTGCTAGTAGCGGGAGCTCCTACGAG. This rearrangement joins TRBV20-1 to TRBJ2-7, with TRBD2 matching 9 bases. The read terminates 3 residues ahead of where the CDR3 ends, so the germline J gene completes it. Germline CDR1 DFQATT, CDR2 SNEGSKA (reference sequence). The CDR3 spans 13 residues. Unmatched junction bases numbered 0, after V lost 3 bases and J lost 0 bases.

This clone was seen repeatedly, ten times or more. The sequence runs out 3 residues before the end of the CDR3; the remainder is reconstructed from the germline J gene. V and J are TRBV19 and TRBJ1-5; D is unclear. The CDR3 consists of 14 residues. Trimming took off 7 bases at V and 3 bases at J, with 13 bases between the two ends. Germline assignment: CDR1 LNHDA and CDR2 SQIVND (reference sequence). The CDR3 protein is CASISGLLNQPQHF. The covered CDR3 bases are TGTGCCAGTATCTCGGGTCTCCTCAATCAGCCC. The whole variable domain, remainder taken from reference TRBV19 and TRBJ1-5, is DGGITQSPKYLFRKEGQNVTLSCEQNLNHDAMYWYRQDPGQGLRLIYYSQIVNDFQKGDIAEGYSVSREKKESFPLTVTSAQKNPTAFYLCASISGLLNQPQHFGDGTRLSIL.

This clone was seen at least ten times. The sequence runs out 3 residues before the end of the CDR3; the remainder is reconstructed from the germline J gene. This rearrangement joins TRBV20-1 to TRBJ2-1; 8 bases line up with TRBD2. There are 16 residues in the CDR3. V shed 5 bases, J shed 8 bases, and the junction held 17 bases outside the gene matches. From germline, CDR1 is DFQATT and CDR2 SNEGSKA (reference sequence). The CDR3 loop reads CSAQALGGRRVDEQFF. The CDR3 DNA, read in part, is TGCAGTGCTCAGGCTCTTGGCGGGAGGAGAGTTGATGAG.

The table lists this clone with many counts. The CDR3 end falls 3 residues outside the read, so it is completed with the germline J gene. The V and J genes are TRBV7-9 and TRBJ2-1; 7 bases are shared with TRBD2. Germline-derived CDR1 and CDR2 are SEHNR and FQNEAQ (reference sequence). The CDR3 is 12 amino acids. Germline trimming cut 5 bases from V and 7 bases from J; bases unmatched to any gene: 2. The CDR3 reads CASSPSGNEQFF. The covered CDR3 bases are TGTGCCAGCAGCCCTAGCGGAAATGAG.

This clone has ten or more counts. The read ends 3 residues early relative to the CDR3; the germline J gene fills the gap. The chain uses TRBV20-1 and TRBJ2-3; D unclear. CDR1 and CDR2 (germline): DFQATT, SNEGSKA (reference sequence). V was trimmed by 8 bases and J by 1 base, leaving 19 bases between them. CDR3 length: 15 residues. CDR3 DNA (partial): TGCAGTCGAAACTTATCCCACAGATGCACAGATACG. Amino acid sequence: CSRNLSHRCTDT. The entire CDR3 protein is CSRNLSHRCTDTQYF.

This clone showed up many times. The read halts 3 residues ahead of the CDR3 end, with the missing end drawn from the germline J gene. The chain carries TRBV7-2 and TRBJ2-7, with D unresolved. This CDR3 has 15 amino acids. The germline CDR1 and CDR2 sequences are SGHTA and FQGNSA. V shed 3 bases and J shed 4 bases, with 16 bases lying between them. The CDR3 DNA, read in part, is TGTGCCAGCAGCTTCGCGGCCCTAGGTGTGTACGAG. Protein: CASSFAALGVYE. The CDR3, in full, reads CASSFAALGVYEQYF.

There are many counts of this clone. Read data end 3 residues before the CDR3 end; the end is taken from the germline J gene. V is TRBV10-3 and J is TRBJ2-7; TRBD1 agrees at 9 bases. Germline V gives CDR1 ENHRY, CDR2 SYGVKD. The ends lost 4 bases at V and 0 bases at J; junction bases unmatched: 7. The CDR3 consists of 16 residues. CDR3 protein: CAISVGGTGYSYEQYF. The DNA read from the CDR3 is TGTGCCATCAGTGTAGGTGGGACAGGGTACTCCTACGAG.

This clone came up many times. The read ends 3 residues before the CDR3 terminus; that terminus is restored from the germline J gene. This chain connects TRBV14 to TRBJ2-1; TRBD2 matches at 11 bases. V was pared by 3 bases and J by 1 base, with 5 bases of the junction left unmatched. CDR3 length: 17 amino acids. Germline V lookup: CDR1 SGHDN, CDR2 FVKESK. This CDR3 reads CASSHILAGVSYNEQFF. The covered CDR3 bases are TGTGCCAGCAGCCATATACTAGCGGGAGTATCCTACAATGAG.

Many counts were recorded for this clone. The junction shows a germline mismatch at one end, possibly a read error. The DNA ends 3 residues before the CDR3 does, and the rest of the CDR3 is filled in from the germline J gene. The chain combines TRBV7-7 with TRBJ1-4; D gene ambiguous. CDR1 is SSHAT and CDR2 is FNYEAQ in the germline V gene (reference sequence). The CDR3 is 14 residues long. The CDR3 loop is CASSSSEANEKLFF. The CDR3 bases that were read are TGTGCTAGCAGCTCCAGCGAAGCTAATGAAAAA.

In its sample, this clone was seen many times. The read stops 3 residues short of the end of the CDR3; the missing end is completed from the germline J gene. The chain uses TRBV20-1 and TRBJ1-4; no reliable D call. The germline V gene has CDR1 DFQATT and CDR2 SNEGSKA (reference sequence). Trimming stripped 3 bases from V and 0 bases from J, with 8 bases between. The CDR3 extends over 14 amino acids. The CDR3 here is CSARVAATNEKLFF. The sequenced part of the CDR3 DNA is TGCAGTGCTAGGGTAGCCGCAACTAATGAAAAA.

This clone appeared many times. Just one base apart from a much larger clone, this may be a read error. Sequencing ends 3 residues short of the CDR3 end; the germline J gene provides the rest. The V gene is TRBV11-3, the J gene TRBJ2-1; 10 nucleotides agree with TRBD2. CDR1 SGHNT and CDR2 YENEEA come from the germline V gene. This CDR3 has 15 amino acids. The V gene end was trimmed by 3 bases and the J gene end by 4 bases; junction bases not matched to a gene: 3. The sequenced CDR3 bases are TGTGCCAGCAGCTTCGGACTAGCGGAATACAATGAG. This codes for CASSFGLAEYNE. From start to end, the CDR3 is CASSFGLAEYNEQFF.

Many counts were recorded for this clone. The sequenced CDR3 bases are TGCGCCAGCAGCTTGTTAACAGACGAG. Protein sequence: CASSLLTDE. The whole CDR3 region reads CASSLLTDEQYF. This sequence joins TRBV5-1 and TRBJ2-7; D not certain. The read finishes 3 residues shy of the CDR3 end, and the germline J gene is used to complete it. V was cut by 1 base and J by 5 bases, with 7 bases left in between. CDR1 is SGHRS, CDR2 YFSETQ, per germline. The CDR3 loop spans 12 amino acids.

This clone was observed many times. Read data end 3 residues before the CDR3 end; the end is taken from the germline J gene. V and J are TRBV19 and TRBJ1-5; 9 bases match TRBD1. There are 13 residues in the CDR3. Germline-derived CDR1 and CDR2 are LNHDA and SQIVND (reference sequence). Trimming removed 5 bases from V and 7 bases from J; junction bases left unmatched: 3. The part of the CDR3 DNA that was read is TGTGCCAGTAGTGGGGACAGGGACCAGCCC. This sequence encodes CASSGDRDQP. The full CDR3 reads CASSGDRDQPQHF.

This clone was seen repeatedly, ten times or more. An end of the junction does not agree with germline; a read error may underlie this. The observed sequence ends 3 residues before the CDR3 terminus, with the missing tail filled in from the germline J gene. Other DNA sequences of this sample code for an identical CDR3. The chain joins TRBV5-1 to TRBJ2-3; 12 bases line up with TRBD1. Germline V CDR1 and CDR2: SGHRS, YFSETQ. The CDR3 runs 15 residues. The CDR3 loop is CASSSGQGAVGTQYF. The CDR3 DNA, read in part, is TGCGCCAGTAGCTCGGGACAGGGGGCCGTAGGGACG.

This clone appeared many times. The CDR3 DNA, read in part, is TGCGCCAGCAGCCTACTGGCTAGCGGTAACTCCTACGAG. It encodes CASSLLASGNSYE. The CDR3 in its entirety is CASSLLASGNSYEQYF. V gene TRBV5-1 combines with J gene TRBJ2-7; 7 bases agree with TRBD2. The DNA ends 3 residues before the CDR3 does, and the rest of the CDR3 is filled in from the germline J gene. Per germline, CDR1 SGHRS and CDR2 YFSETQ. This CDR3 region has 16 residues. Trimming cost V 4 bases and J 0 bases; bases outside gene matches: 10.

Ten or more counts support this clone. The CDR3 is cut off 3 residues early in the read; its end comes from the germline J gene. This chain joins TRBV13 and TRBJ2-2; D ambiguous. The V gene lost 8 bases and the J gene lost 6 bases, with 7 bases spanning the gap. CDR1 and CDR2 from the germline V gene are PRHDT and FYEKMQ (reference sequence). The CDR3 totals 11 residues. The CDR3 is CASRLAGELFF. CDR3 DNA, as far as it was read: TGTGCCAGCCGGTTGGCCGGGGAG.